The 22 T cell receptor beta chains reported below all come from one sample, sequenced in a study of cytomegalovirus exposure and HLA in healthy donors. Using immunoSEQ multiplex PCR, the repertoire was profiled, and TCRdb retains in-frame clones only, with some absent. The repertoire has roughly 330,000 clones, about nine tenths of them found once; the top ten carry approximately 1%. Sequencing used PBMCs. Receptors originate from a woman in her twenties or thirties in good health and CMV-seropositive.

Only one count was recorded for this clone. The chain has TRBV14 and TRBJ2-3; maybe TRBD1 (6 bases). CDR3 length equals 14 residues. The ends were cut back, 1 base at V and 6 bases at J, with 11 bases in the middle. Germline V gene lookup returns CDR1 SGHDN and CDR2 FVKESK. CDR3 protein: CASSQVTGPDTQYF. In nucleotides, the CDR3 is TGTGCCAGCAGCCAAGTGACAGGACCCGATACGCAGTATTTT.

This clone was seen only once. The chain has TRBV5-6 and TRBJ2-4, with 8 bases fitting TRBD1. This CDR3 region has 17 residues. Germline V gene data show CDR1 as SGHDT and CDR2 as YYEEEE. V shed 1 base, J shed 2 bases, and the junction held 8 bases outside the gene matches. In DNA, the CDR3 is TGTGCCAGCAGCTTGTTGGGCAGGGGGCGGACCAAAAACATTCAGTACTTC. It is translated as CASSLLGRGRTKNIQYF.

This chain joins TRBV14 and TRBJ2-3, with 10 bases aligning to TRBD2. With V trimmed by 0 bases and J by 4 bases, 7 bases remained unmatched. CDR3 length: 17 residues. Germline-derived CDR1 and CDR2 are SGHDN and FVKESK. This CDR3 is CASSQDWSGGAADTQYF. CDR3 coding DNA: TGTGCCAGCAGCCAAGATTGGAGCGGGGGGGCAGCAGATACGCAGTATTTT.

The V call is TRBV6-5, the J call TRBJ1-2; 7 bases align to TRBD1. Germline CDR1 and CDR2: MNHEY and SVGAGI. The trim removed 7 bases at V and 7 bases at J, leaving 9 bases unmatched. The CDR3 is 13 amino acids. As DNA, the CDR3 is TGTGCCAGCAATAACAGGGGTTCGAGTGGCTACACCTTC. Protein product: CASNNRGSSGYTF.

This clone was found once. This rearrangement joins TRBV4-3 to TRBJ2-3, with 8 bases matching TRBD2. V was clipped by 0 bases and J by 5 bases; unmatched bases: 4. This CDR3 has 15 residues. Germline-derived CDR1 and CDR2 are LGHNA and YSLEER. CDR3 bases: TGCGCCAGCAGCCAAGATCGGGAGGGGTTAGATACGCAGTATTTT. It translates to CASSQDREGLDTQYF.

This chain connects TRBV2 to TRBJ2-7; D might be TRBD1 (6 bases). The germline V gene has CDR1 SNHLY and CDR2 FYNNEI. CDR3 length equals 13 residues. Trimming shortened V by 7 bases and J by 3 bases, and 13 bases separated the two germline ends. The CDR3 nucleotides are TGTGCCAGCAATAACAGGGCGCACTACGAGCAGTACTTC. This gives the protein CASNNRAHYEQYF.

This sequence joins TRBV7-2 and TRBJ2-1; D gene unclear. This CDR3 comprises 14 residues. Trimming removed 1 base at V and 5 bases at J, with 9 bases between. The V gene's germline CDR1 is SGHTA and CDR2 FQGNSA. CDR3: CASSLDQLDNEQFF. The CDR3 DNA follows: TGTGCCAGCAGCTTAGATCAATTAGACAATGAGCAGTTCTTC.

This clone was observed a single time. The genes are TRBV10-2 and TRBJ1-2; no clear D. The CDR3 has 13 amino acids. The germline gives CDR1 WSHSY, CDR2 SAAADI. V was shortened by 2 bases and J by 8 bases, with 12 bases between the two germline ends. This chain's CDR3 is CASSERPGRGYTF. The CDR3 region has the DNA TGCGCCAGCAGTGAGAGACCCGGGAGGGGCTACACCTTC.

In its sample, this clone was seen a few times. The chain carries TRBV19 and TRBJ2-3; D is unclear. Trimming stripped 5 bases from V and 3 bases from J, with 9 bases between. Germline CDR1 and CDR2: LNHDA and SQIVND (reference sequence). This CDR3 spans 13 amino acids. CDR3 coding DNA: TGTGCCAGTAGTTACAGCTTTACAGATACGCAGTATTTT. This translates into CASSYSFTDTQYF.

The genes are TRBV20-1 and TRBJ2-7; D gene ambiguous. From germline, CDR1 is DFQATT and CDR2 SNEGSKA (reference sequence). The CDR3 extends over 11 amino acids. Trimming took 6 bases from V and 5 from J, leaving 11 bases between them. CDR3: CSAPRYHEQYF. The CDR3 region has the DNA TGCAGTGCCCCCCGGTATCACGAGCAGTACTTC.

The gene calls are TRBV2 and TRBJ1-1; 9 nucleotides line up with TRBD1. The CDR3 is made up of 15 amino acids. Per germline, CDR1 SNHLY and CDR2 FYNNEI. The V and J ends lost 4 bases and 6 bases, in that order; junction bases with no gene match: 9. CDR3 loop: CASSARGQGRPEAFF. The CDR3 nucleotides are TGTGCCAGCAGTGCGCGGGGACAGGGCAGGCCTGAAGCTTTCTTT.

This clone was counted only a few times. The chain links TRBV9 to TRBJ1-2; 10 positions agree with TRBD1. CDR3 length equals 15 residues. V lost 0 bases and J lost 8; bases outside the gene matches: 7. CDR1 and CDR2 from the germline V gene are SGDLS and YYNGEE. The CDR3 DNA sequence: TGTGCCAGCAGCGTAGCCCCGGGACAGGGGAGCGGCTACACCTTC. It is translated as CASSVAPGQGSGYTF.

This clone appeared once. The genes are TRBV6-1 and TRBJ2-4, with D uncertain. The length of the CDR3 is 14 residues. The germline V gene encodes CDR1 MNHNS and CDR2 SASEGT. V was pared by 4 bases and J by 0 bases, with 7 bases between. In DNA, the CDR3 is TGTGCCAGCAGTGCGACGGTAGCCAAAAACATTCAGTACTTC. It encodes CASSATVAKNIQYF.

The chain combines TRBV7-3 with TRBJ1-2; 8 bases align to TRBD1. Losses at the gene ends were 6 bases for V and 7 bases for J; bases not matched to a gene: 7. The CDR3 contains 13 residues. CDR1 is SGHTA, CDR2 FQGTGA, per germline. DNA for the CDR3: TGTGCCAGCAGATCCGGACAGGGTAGTGGCTACACCTTC. Translated, it gives CASRSGQGSGYTF.

The rearrangement uses TRBV27 and TRBJ2-3; D is uncertain. V shed 3 bases and J shed 6 bases, with 19 bases lying between them. Germline lookup yields CDR1 MNHEY and CDR2 SMNVEV (reference sequence). The CDR3 is made up of 16 amino acids. CDR3 in DNA: TGTGCCAGCAGTTTGTTTCGCGTGGGGATGCGGGATACGCAGTATTTT. Its translation: CASSLFRVGMRDTQYF.

The chain has TRBV9 and TRBJ2-3, with 8 bases identical to TRBD2. The CDR3 extends over 15 amino acids. The germline V gene has CDR1 SGDLS and CDR2 YYNGEE. The V and J ends lost 3 bases and 3 bases, in that order; junction bases with no gene match: 6. The CDR3 loop is CASSETGGRTDTQYF. The CDR3 nucleotides read TGTGCCAGCAGCGAGACGGGAGGGCGGACAGATACGCAGTATTTT.

The chain joins TRBV7-6 to TRBJ1-1, with no clear D. Per the germline V gene, CDR1 is SGHVS and CDR2 is FNYEAQ. CDR3 length: 12 residues. Trimming shortened V by 5 bases and J by 7 bases, and 11 bases separated the two germline ends. CDR3 sequence (DNA): TGTGCCAGCAGCACGGCGTTGGATGAAGCTTTCTTT. Translating gives CASSTALDEAFF.

This chain joins TRBV11-2 and TRBJ1-4; D is perhaps TRBD1 (6 bases). Trimming cost V 2 bases and J 11 bases, with 6 bases left between them. Germline CDR1 is SGHAT and CDR2 is FQNNGV. The CDR3 sequence is 11 residues long. The CDR3 DNA sequence: TGTGCCAGCAGCTTAAGGGGGAAACTGTTTTTT. Residues: CASSLRGKLFF.

For the CDR3, the DNA is TGTGCCAGCAGTCGGGACAGGGCCGCCTACGAGCAGTACTTC. Amino acid sequence: CASSRDRAAYEQYF. The chain couples TRBV25-1 to TRBJ2-7; 9 bases line up with TRBD1. The V gene end was trimmed by 5 bases and the J gene end by 2 bases; junction bases not matched to a gene: 4. Germline V CDR1 and CDR2: MGHDK, SYGVNS. CDR3 size: 14 residues.

The chain carries TRBV7-6 and TRBJ2-3; 10 nucleotides agree with TRBD1. In germline, CDR1 is SGHVS, CDR2 FNYEAQ. The length of the CDR3 is 14 residues. V was pared by 7 bases and J by 4 bases, with 5 bases of the junction left unmatched. The CDR3 coding sequence is TGTGCCAGCACTGCAGGGACAGGGGCAGATACGCAGTATTTT. This codes for CASTAGTGADTQYF.

V is TRBV28 and J is TRBJ2-7; no clear D. The CDR3 length is 14 residues. The germline gives CDR1 MDHEN, CDR2 SYDVKM. With 2 bases removed from V and 0 bases from J, the gap between germline ends came to 8 bases. The CDR3 is CASSLPSGSYEQYF. Here the CDR3 DNA reads TGTGCCAGCAGTTTACCCTCTGGCTCCTACGAGCAGTACTTC.

This sequence joins TRBV14 and TRBJ2-7; no clear D gene. The germline gives CDR1 SGHDN, CDR2 FVKESK. V was pared by 0 bases and J by 9 bases, with 9 bases between. The length of the CDR3 is 12 residues. CDR3 DNA: TGTGCCAGCAGCCAAGATGTGGGTCGGCAGTACTTC. Protein sequence: CASSQDVGRQYF.